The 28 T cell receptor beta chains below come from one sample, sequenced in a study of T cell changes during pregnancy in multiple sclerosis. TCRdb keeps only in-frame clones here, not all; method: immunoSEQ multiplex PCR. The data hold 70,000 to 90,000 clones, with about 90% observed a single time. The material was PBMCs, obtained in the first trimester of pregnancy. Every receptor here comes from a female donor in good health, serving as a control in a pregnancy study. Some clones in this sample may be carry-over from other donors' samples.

CDR3 nucleotide sequence: TGTGCCAGCAGTCCCACAGGGAGCACTGAAGCTTTCTTT. Protein sequence: CASSPTGSTEAFF. The gene calls are TRBV5-4 and TRBJ1-1, with D maybe TRBD1 (6 bases). The CDR3 length is 13 residues. The ends were cut back, 5 bases at V and 4 bases at J, with 12 bases in the middle. Per the germline V gene, CDR1 is SGHNT and CDR2 is YYREEE (reference sequence).

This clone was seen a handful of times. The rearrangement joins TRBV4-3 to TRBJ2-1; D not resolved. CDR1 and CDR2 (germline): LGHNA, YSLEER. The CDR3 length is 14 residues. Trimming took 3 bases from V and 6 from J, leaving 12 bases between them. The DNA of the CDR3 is TGCGCCAGCAGCCACACGGAGTTAAGCAATGAGCAGTTCTTC. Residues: CASSHTELSNEQFF.

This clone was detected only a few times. The DNA of the CDR3 is TGTGCCAGCAGCAAGCCAGGGTATCACGAGCAGTACTTC. Protein product: CASSKPGYHEQYF. This chain connects TRBV11-3 to TRBJ2-7, with D maybe TRBD1 (5 bases). The germline V and J ends were trimmed by 5 bases and 5 bases, with 13 bases remaining between them. The CDR3 loop spans 13 amino acids. CDR1 SGHNT and CDR2 YENEEA come from the germline V gene. The full variable domain, in which reference TRBV11-3 and TRBJ2-7 provide the parts outside the CDR3, is EAGVVQSPRYKIIEKKQPVAFWCNPISGHNTLYWYLQNLGQGPELLIRYENEEAVDDSQLPKDRFSAERLKGVDSTLKIQPAELGDSAVYLCASSKPGYHEQYFGPGTRLTVT.

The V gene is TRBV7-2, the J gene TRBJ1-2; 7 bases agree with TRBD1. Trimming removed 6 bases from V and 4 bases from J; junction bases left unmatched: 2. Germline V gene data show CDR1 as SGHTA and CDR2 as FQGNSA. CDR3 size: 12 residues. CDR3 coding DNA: TGTGCCAGCAGTGCAGGGGGCTATGGCTACACCTTC. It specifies CASSAGGYGYTF.

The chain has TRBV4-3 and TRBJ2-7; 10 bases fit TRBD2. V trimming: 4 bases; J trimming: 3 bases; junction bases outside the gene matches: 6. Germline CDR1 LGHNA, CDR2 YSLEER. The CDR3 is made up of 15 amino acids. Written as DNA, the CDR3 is TGCGCCAGCAGCCCCGGGACTAGCGCCAGCTACGAGCAGTACTTC. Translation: CASSPGTSASYEQYF.

The CDR3 reads CASSRLTQGYNRGNEQFF. The CDR3 DNA reads TGTGCCAGCAGTCGCCTAACACAGGGGTATAATCGGGGCAATGAGCAGTTCTTC. The chain recombines TRBV2 with TRBJ2-1, with TRBD1 matching 7 bases. Germline V gene sequence: CDR1 SNHLY, CDR2 FYNNEI. Germline trimming cut 5 bases from V and 6 bases from J; bases unmatched to any gene: 19. This CDR3 has 18 residues.

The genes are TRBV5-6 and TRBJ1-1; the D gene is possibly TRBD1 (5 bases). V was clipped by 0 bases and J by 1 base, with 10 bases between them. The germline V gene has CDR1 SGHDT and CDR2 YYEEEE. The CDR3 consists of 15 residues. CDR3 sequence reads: CASSLAQGGNTEAFF. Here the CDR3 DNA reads TGTGCCAGCAGCTTGGCTCAGGGAGGGAACACTGAAGCTTTCTTT.

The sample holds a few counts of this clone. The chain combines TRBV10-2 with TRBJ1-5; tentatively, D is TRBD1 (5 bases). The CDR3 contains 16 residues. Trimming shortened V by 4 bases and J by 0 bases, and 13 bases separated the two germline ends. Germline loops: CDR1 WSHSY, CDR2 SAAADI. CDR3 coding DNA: TGCGCCAGCAGTGTCGGAAGGGGCGATAGCAATCAGCCCCAGCATTTT. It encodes CASSVGRGDSNQPQHF.

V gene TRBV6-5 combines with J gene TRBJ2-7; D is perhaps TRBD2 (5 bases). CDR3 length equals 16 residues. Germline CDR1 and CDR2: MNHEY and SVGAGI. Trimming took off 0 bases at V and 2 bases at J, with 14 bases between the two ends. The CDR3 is CASSYSPDFPPYEQYF. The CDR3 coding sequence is TGTGCCAGCAGTTACTCGCCGGACTTCCCCCCCTACGAGCAGTACTTC.

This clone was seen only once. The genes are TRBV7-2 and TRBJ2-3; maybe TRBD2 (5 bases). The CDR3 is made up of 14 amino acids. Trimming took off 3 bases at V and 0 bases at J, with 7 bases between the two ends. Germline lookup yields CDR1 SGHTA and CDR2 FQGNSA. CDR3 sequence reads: CASSFRDSTDTQYF. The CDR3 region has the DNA TGTGCCAGCAGCTTTCGGGATAGCACAGATACGCAGTATTTT.

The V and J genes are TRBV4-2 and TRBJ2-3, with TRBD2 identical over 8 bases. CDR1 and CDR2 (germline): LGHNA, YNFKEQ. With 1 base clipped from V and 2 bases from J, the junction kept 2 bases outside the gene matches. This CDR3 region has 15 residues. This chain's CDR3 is CASSQGTSSTDTQYF. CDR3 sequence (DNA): TGTGCCAGCAGCCAAGGGACTAGCTCCACAGATACGCAGTATTTT.

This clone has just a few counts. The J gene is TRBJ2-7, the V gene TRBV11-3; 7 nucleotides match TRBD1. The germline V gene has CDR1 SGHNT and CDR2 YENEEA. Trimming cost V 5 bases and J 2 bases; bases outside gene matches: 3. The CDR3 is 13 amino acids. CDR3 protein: CASSRDRTYEQYF. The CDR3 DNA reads TGTGCCAGCAGCAGGGACAGAACCTACGAGCAGTACTTC.

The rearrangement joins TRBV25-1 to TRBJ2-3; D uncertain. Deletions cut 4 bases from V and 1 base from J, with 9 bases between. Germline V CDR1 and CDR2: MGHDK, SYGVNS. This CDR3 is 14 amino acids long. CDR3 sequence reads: CASSASFGTDTQYF. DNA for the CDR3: TGTGCCAGCAGTGCCAGTTTTGGCACAGATACGCAGTATTTT.

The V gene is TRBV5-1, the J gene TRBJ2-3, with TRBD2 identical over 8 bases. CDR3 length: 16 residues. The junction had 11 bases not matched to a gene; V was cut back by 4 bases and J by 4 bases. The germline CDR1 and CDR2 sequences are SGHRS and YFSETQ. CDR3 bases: TGCGCCAGCAGCCCTGGCGGGAGCGGGGGACCAGATACGCAGTATTTT. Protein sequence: CASSPGGSGGPDTQYF.

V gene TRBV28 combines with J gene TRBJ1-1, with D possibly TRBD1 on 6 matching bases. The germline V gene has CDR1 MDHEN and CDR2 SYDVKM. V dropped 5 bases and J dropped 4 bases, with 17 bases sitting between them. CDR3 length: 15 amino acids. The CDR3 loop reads CASSQIQGFGTEAFF. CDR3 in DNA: TGTGCCAGCAGTCAAATACAGGGTTTCGGCACTGAAGCTTTCTTT.

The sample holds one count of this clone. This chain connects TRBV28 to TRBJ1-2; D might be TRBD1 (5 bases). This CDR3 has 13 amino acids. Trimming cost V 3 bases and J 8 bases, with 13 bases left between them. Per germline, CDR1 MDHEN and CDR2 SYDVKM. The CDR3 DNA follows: TGTGCCAGCAGTTTGGGGCAGGGTCAAGGCTACACCTTC. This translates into CASSLGQGQGYTF.

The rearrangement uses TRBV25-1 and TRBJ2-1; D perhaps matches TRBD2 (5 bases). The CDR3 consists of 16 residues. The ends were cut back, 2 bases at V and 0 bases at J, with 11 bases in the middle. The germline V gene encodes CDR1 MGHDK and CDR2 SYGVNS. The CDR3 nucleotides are TGTGCCAGCAGTGAACTGGACTCCCGCTCCTACAATGAGCAGTTCTTC. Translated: CASSELDSRSYNEQFF.

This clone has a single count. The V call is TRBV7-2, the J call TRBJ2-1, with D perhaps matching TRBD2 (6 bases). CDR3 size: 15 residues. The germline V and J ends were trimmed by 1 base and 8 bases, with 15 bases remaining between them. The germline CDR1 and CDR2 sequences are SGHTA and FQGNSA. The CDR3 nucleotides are TGTGCCAGCAGCTTAGTGGGACTCCCCCTCGATGAGCAGTTCTTC. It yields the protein CASSLVGLPLDEQFF. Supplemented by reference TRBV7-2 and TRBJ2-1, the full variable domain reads GAGVSQSPSNKVTEKGKDVELRCDPISGHTALYWYRQSLGQGLEFLIYFQGNSAPDKSGLPSDRFSAERTGGSVSTLTIQRTQQEDSAVYLCASSLVGLPLDEQFFGPGTRLTVL.

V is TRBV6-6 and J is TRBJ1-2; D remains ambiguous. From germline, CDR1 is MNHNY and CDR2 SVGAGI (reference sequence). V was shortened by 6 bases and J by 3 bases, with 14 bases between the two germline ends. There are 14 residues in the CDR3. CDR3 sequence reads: CASSWTPDYYGYTF. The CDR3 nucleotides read TGTGCCAGCAGCTGGACTCCAGATTACTATGGCTACACCTTC.

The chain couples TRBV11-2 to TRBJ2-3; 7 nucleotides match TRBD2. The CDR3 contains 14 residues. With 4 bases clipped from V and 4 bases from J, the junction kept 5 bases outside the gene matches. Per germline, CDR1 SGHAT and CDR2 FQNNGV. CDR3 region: CASSSPLAADTQYF. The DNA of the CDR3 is TGTGCCAGCAGCTCGCCCCTAGCGGCAGATACGCAGTATTTT.

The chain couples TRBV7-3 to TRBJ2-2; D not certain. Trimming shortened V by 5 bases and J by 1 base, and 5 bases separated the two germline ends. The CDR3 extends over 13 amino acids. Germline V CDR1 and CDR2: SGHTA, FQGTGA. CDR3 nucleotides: TGTGCCAGCAGCCCCATGAACACCGGGGAGCTGTTTTTT. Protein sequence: CASSPMNTGELFF.

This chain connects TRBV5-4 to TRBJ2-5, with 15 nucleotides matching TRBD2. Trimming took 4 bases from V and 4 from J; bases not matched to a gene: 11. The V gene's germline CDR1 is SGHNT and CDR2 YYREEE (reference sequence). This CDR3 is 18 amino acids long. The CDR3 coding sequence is TGTGCCAGCAGCCTGGGGGGGACTAGCGGGGGGCTTGCAGAGACCCAGTACTTC. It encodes CASSLGGTSGGLAETQYF.

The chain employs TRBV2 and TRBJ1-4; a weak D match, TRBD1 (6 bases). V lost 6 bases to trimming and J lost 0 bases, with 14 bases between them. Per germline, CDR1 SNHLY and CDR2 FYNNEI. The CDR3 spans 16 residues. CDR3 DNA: TGTGCCAGCAGCCTAATGGACAGTCCAACTAATGAAAAACTGTTTTTT. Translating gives CASSLMDSPTNEKLFF. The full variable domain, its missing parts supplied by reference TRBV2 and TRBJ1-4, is EPEVTQTPSHQVTQMGQEVILRCVPISNHLYFYWYRQILGQKVEFLVSFYNNEISEKSEIFDDQFSVERPDGSNFTLKIRSTKLEDSAMYFCASSLMDSPTNEKLFFGSGTQLSVL.

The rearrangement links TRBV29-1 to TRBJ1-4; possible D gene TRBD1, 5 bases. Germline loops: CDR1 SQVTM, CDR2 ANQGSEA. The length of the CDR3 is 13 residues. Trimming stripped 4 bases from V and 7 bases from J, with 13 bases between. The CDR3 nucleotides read TGCAGCGTTGCAGGGCAGGGAAGTGAAAAACTGTTTTTT. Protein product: CSVAGQGSEKLFF.

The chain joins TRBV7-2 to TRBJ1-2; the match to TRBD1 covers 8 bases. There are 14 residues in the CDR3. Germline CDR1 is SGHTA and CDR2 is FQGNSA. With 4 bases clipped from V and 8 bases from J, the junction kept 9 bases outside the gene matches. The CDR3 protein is CASSSPAGGMGYTF. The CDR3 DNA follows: TGTGCCAGCAGCTCCCCGGCAGGGGGCATGGGCTACACCTTC.

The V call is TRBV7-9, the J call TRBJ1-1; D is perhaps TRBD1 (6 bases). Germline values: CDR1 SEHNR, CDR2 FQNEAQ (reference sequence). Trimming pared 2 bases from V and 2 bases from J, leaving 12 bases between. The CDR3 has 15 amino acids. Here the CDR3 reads CASSLMTGRNTEAFF. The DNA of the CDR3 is TGTGCCAGCAGCTTAATGACAGGAAGAAACACTGAAGCTTTCTTT. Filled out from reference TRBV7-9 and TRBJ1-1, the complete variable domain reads DTGVSQNPRHKITKRGQNVTFRCDPISEHNRLYWYRQTLGQGPEFLTYFQNEAQLEKSRLLSDRFSAERPKGSFSTLEIQRTEQGDSAMYLCASSLMTGRNTEAFFGQGTRLTVV.

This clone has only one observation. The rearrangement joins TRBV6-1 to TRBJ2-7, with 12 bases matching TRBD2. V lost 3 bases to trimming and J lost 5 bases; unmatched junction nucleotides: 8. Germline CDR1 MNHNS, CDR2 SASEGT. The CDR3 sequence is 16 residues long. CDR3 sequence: CASSDPTSGGFNEQYF. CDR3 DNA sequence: TGTGCCAGCAGTGACCCTACTAGCGGGGGGTTCAACGAGCAGTACTTC.

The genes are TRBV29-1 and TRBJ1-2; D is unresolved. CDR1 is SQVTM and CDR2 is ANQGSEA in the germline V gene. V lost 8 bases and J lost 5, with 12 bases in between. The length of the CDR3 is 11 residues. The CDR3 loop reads CSLGTDYGYTF. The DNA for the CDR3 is TGCAGCCTTGGAACAGATTATGGCTACACCTTC.